A single sample is the source of the 23 T cell receptor beta chains below, sequenced in a study of cytomegalovirus exposure and HLA in healthy donors. 13 Jbeta primers and 60 Vbeta primers were used for the PCR. The protocol was immunoSEQ multiplex PCR, while the TCRdb copy is restricted to in-frame clones and leaves out a portion. The sample yields 90,000 to 150,000 clones, around 76% seen once. The sequencing input was PBMCs. These receptors all come from a woman in her 40s in good health and CMV-seropositive.

The chain employs TRBV2 and TRBJ2-1; 10 bases fit TRBD2. Looked up from germline, CDR1 is SNHLY and CDR2 is FYNNEI. Germline trimming cut 6 bases from V and 8 bases from J; bases unmatched to any gene: 13. The CDR3 has 16 amino acids. CDR3 in amino acids: CASSLSAGGPSDEQFF. DNA for the CDR3: TGTGCCAGCAGCCTTTCAGCGGGGGGGCCTAGCGATGAGCAGTTCTTC.

This clone occurred a few times. The gene calls are TRBV18 and TRBJ1-2; 7 bases are shared with TRBD1. The CDR3 is made up of 13 amino acids. Trimming took 5 bases from V and 8 from J; bases not matched to a gene: 8. Germline lookup yields CDR1 KGHSH and CDR2 LQKENI. DNA of the CDR3: TGTGCCAGCTCATCAGGACAGGAGCGGGGCTACACCTTC. Its translation: CASSSGQERGYTF.

The V and J genes are TRBV19 and TRBJ1-5; D uncertain. This CDR3 comprises 15 residues. With 3 bases removed from V and 0 bases from J, the gap between germline ends came to 9 bases. Germline V gives CDR1 LNHDA, CDR2 SQIVND (reference sequence). The CDR3, as DNA: TGTGCCAGTAGTATTGGGCAGGTTAGCAATCAGCCCCAGCATTTT. Translated, it gives CASSIGQVSNQPQHF.

CDR3 coding DNA: TGTGCTAGTGGTTTAGGACAGGGCAATAATTCACCCCTCCACTTT. Translating gives CASGLGQGNNSPLHF. The rearrangement uses TRBV12-5 and TRBJ1-6; 8 nucleotides agree with TRBD1. There are 15 residues in the CDR3. Germline CDR1 is LGHNT and CDR2 is FRNRAP. V lost 3 bases to trimming and J lost 5 bases; unmatched junction nucleotides: 3. Full variable domain (outside the CDR3, taken from reference TRBV12-5 and TRBJ1-6): DARVTQTPRHKVTEMGQEVTMRCQPILGHNTVFWYRQTMMQGLELLAYFRNRAPLDDSGMPKDRFSAEMPDATLATLKIQPSEPRDSAVYFCASGLGQGNNSPLHFGNGTRLTVT.

In this sample, this clone turned up a few times. CDR3 loop: CASSLSGTGISYEQYF. CDR3 DNA: TGTGCCAGCAGTTTATCAGGGACAGGGATCTCCTACGAGCAGTACTTC. The gene calls are TRBV27 and TRBJ2-7, with TRBD1 matching 9 bases. The V gene's germline CDR1 is MNHEY and CDR2 SMNVEV (reference sequence). V trimming: 0 bases; J trimming: 0 bases; junction bases outside the gene matches: 3. The CDR3 is 16 residues long.

This chain uses TRBV7-6 with TRBJ2-1, with D hard to call. Trimming removed 4 bases at V and 7 bases at J, with 8 bases between. The germline V gene has CDR1 SGHVS and CDR2 FNYEAQ. This CDR3 has 12 residues. CDR3 in amino acids: CASSWSVNEQFF. The CDR3 DNA follows: TGTGCCAGCAGCTGGAGTGTGAATGAGCAGTTCTTC.

This clone was seen a handful of times. J is TRBJ1-1 and V is TRBV4-1; perhaps TRBD1 as D (5 bases). CDR3 size: 14 residues. Germline V gene data show CDR1 as MGHRA and CDR2 as YSYEKL. Trimming took 5 bases from V and 0 from J, leaving 10 bases between them. CDR3 amino acids: CASSAGRLNTEAFF. As DNA, the CDR3 is TGCGCCAGCAGCGCGGGACGGCTGAACACTGAAGCTTTCTTT.

The rearrangement uses TRBV5-1 and TRBJ1-2; D remains ambiguous. Germline CDR1 is SGHRS and CDR2 is YFSETQ. The germline V and J ends were trimmed by 0 bases and 8 bases, with 11 bases remaining between them. The CDR3 sequence is 13 residues long. The CDR3 coding sequence is TGCGCCAGCAGCTTGGGCGGAGTTTTAGGCTACACCTTC. Its translation: CASSLGGVLGYTF.

This chain joins TRBV5-1 and TRBJ2-2; maybe TRBD1 (6 bases). The CDR3 loop spans 15 amino acids. Germline assignment: CDR1 SGHRS and CDR2 YFSETQ. Between the trimmed V and J ends, which lost 3 bases and 4 bases, there was a span of 13 bases. In nucleotides, the CDR3 is TGCGCCAGCAGCTCCCAATCAGGGGTCACCGGGGAGCTGTTTTTT. Amino acids: CASSSQSGVTGELFF.

The gene calls are TRBV6-5 and TRBJ2-5, with 10 nucleotides matching TRBD1. Germline V gives CDR1 MNHEY, CDR2 SVGAGI. V shed 5 bases, J shed 4 bases, and the junction held 4 bases outside the gene matches. The CDR3 is made up of 14 amino acids. The CDR3 here is CASSTTGGGETQYF. The CDR3 DNA reads TGTGCCAGCAGTACGACAGGGGGCGGAGAGACCCAGTACTTC.

The CDR3 coding sequence is TGCGCCAGCAGTGGGCAGGGGAACACTGAAGCTTTCTTT. It translates to CASSGQGNTEAFF. J is TRBJ1-1 and V is TRBV10-2; a weak D match, TRBD1 (5 bases). The CDR3 has 13 residues. Trimming removed 4 bases from V and 1 base from J, with 7 bases in between. Germline lookup yields CDR1 WSHSY and CDR2 SAAADI.

This sequence joins TRBV5-1 and TRBJ1-2; TRBD1 is a possible D gene (5 bases). Germline CDR1 SGHRS, CDR2 YFSETQ. With 4 bases removed from V and 7 bases from J, the gap between germline ends came to 20 bases. The CDR3 loop spans 15 amino acids. The CDR3 nucleotides are TGCGCCAGCAGCGTAACCTCCCCCAGGGAGGGTGGCTACACCTTC. Residues: CASSVTSPREGGYTF.

This chain joins TRBV6-5 and TRBJ1-2, with TRBD1 matching over 11 bases. This CDR3 has 16 residues. CDR1 and CDR2 (germline): MNHEY, SVGAGI. V gave up 3 bases and J gave up 4 bases; unmatched junction bases: 7. DNA for the CDR3: TGTGCCAGCAGTTATGTTCGGACAGGGGGCACCTATGGCTACACCTTC. Its protein is CASSYVRTGGTYGYTF.

This chain links TRBV30 with TRBJ2-5; 10 bases fit TRBD1. V was pared by 2 bases and J by 12 bases, with 12 bases of the junction left unmatched. The CDR3 spans 14 residues. From germline, CDR1 is GTSNPN and CDR2 SVGIG (reference sequence). The CDR3 nucleotides are TGTGCCTGGAGTCTTTCGACAGGGGGCATGTGGAAGTACTTC. It yields the protein CAWSLSTGGMWKYF.

J is TRBJ2-3 and V is TRBV5-1; TRBD2 matches 7 bases. This CDR3 spans 15 amino acids. With 5 bases clipped from V and 0 bases from J, the junction kept 6 bases outside the gene matches. Germline V gene sequence: CDR1 SGHRS, CDR2 YFSETQ. In DNA, the CDR3 is TGCGCCAGCAGTCGGAGCGGGACTAGCACAGATACGCAGTATTTT. This gives the protein CASSRSGTSTDTQYF.

This chain joins TRBV7-2 and TRBJ2-2; possibly TRBD1 for D (6 bases). The V gene lost 6 bases and the J gene lost 3 bases, with 14 bases spanning the gap. Germline CDR1 is SGHTA and CDR2 is FQGNSA. The CDR3 totals 15 residues. For the CDR3, the DNA is TGTGCCAGCAGTCGACAGGCGGTAGACACCGGGGAGCTGTTTTTT. It specifies CASSRQAVDTGELFF.

This clone was detected only once. The rearrangement uses TRBV6-1 and TRBJ2-3, with TRBD2 matching over 7 bases. The CDR3 length is 14 residues. CDR1 is MNHNS and CDR2 is SASEGT in the germline V gene. The J segment lost 1 base and the V segment lost 8 bases, leaving 6 bases of the junction unmatched. For the CDR3, the DNA is TGTGCCAGCTTATGGAGCGGGGGCACAGATACGCAGTATTTT. As protein: CASLWSGGTDTQYF.

This clone occurred a few times. This rearrangement joins TRBV30 to TRBJ1-1; possibly TRBD1 for D (5 bases). V dropped 3 bases and J dropped 1 base, with 12 bases sitting between them. The CDR3 sequence is 14 residues long. The germline V gene encodes CDR1 GTSNPN and CDR2 SVGIG (reference sequence). The CDR3 sequence: CAWRVPTGNTEAFF. The CDR3 region has the DNA TGTGCCTGGAGAGTGCCTACAGGGAACACTGAAGCTTTCTTT.

V usage is TRBV30 and J usage is TRBJ1-5; D unresolved. The CDR3 extends over 13 amino acids. With 2 bases removed from V and 4 bases from J, the gap between germline ends came to 9 bases. CDR1 GTSNPN and CDR2 SVGIG come from the germline V gene (reference sequence). The CDR3 DNA reads as TGTGCCTGGAGTCCAGGTAGGAATCAGCCCCAGCATTTT. Residues: CAWSPGRNQPQHF. The full variable domain, with the rest looked up from reference TRBV30 and TRBJ1-5, is SQTIHQWPATLVQPVGSPLSLECTVEGTSNPNLYWYRQAAGRGLQLLFYSVGIGQISSEVPQNLSASRPQDRQFILSSKKLLLSDSGFYLCAWSPGRNQPQHFGDGTRLSIL.

CDR3 protein: CASSPFGDEAFF. The CDR3 DNA reads as TGTGCCAGCTCACCTTTCGGGGATGAAGCTTTCTTT. The V call is TRBV18, the J call TRBJ1-1; D unclear. Per germline, CDR1 KGHSH and CDR2 LQKENI. The CDR3 is made up of 12 amino acids. With 3 bases removed from V and 7 bases from J, the gap between germline ends came to 9 bases.

The chain joins TRBV6-6 to TRBJ1-4; 8 bases are a match to TRBD1. In germline, CDR1 is MNHNY, CDR2 SVGAGI (reference sequence). J lost 3 bases, V lost 7 bases, and 10 bases had no gene match. This CDR3 is built from 16 residues. The CDR3 DNA reads TGTGCCAGCACACCCAGCGCGGGACAGGCTAATGAAAAACTGTTTTTT. It yields the protein CASTPSAGQANEKLFF.

There are a few counts of this clone. The junction departs from germline at one end; a sequencing error may be responsible. The genes are TRBV19 and TRBJ1-6; 7 nucleotides line up with TRBD1. CDR1 is LNHDA and CDR2 is SQIVND in the germline V gene (reference sequence). The CDR3 spans 15 residues. CDR3 in DNA: TGTGCCAGTAGTATAGGAGGGACAGCCCTTTCAGCCCTCCACTTT. Residues: CASSIGGTALSALHF. Filled out from reference TRBV19 and TRBJ1-6, the complete variable domain reads DGGITQSPKYLFRKEGQNVTLSCEQNLNHDAMYWYRQDPGQGLRLIYYSQIVNDFQKGDIAEGYSVSREKKESFPLTVTSAQKNPTAFYLCASSIGGTALSALHFGNGTRLTVT.

The chain carries TRBV4-1 and TRBJ2-6; no firm D call. The germline V and J ends were trimmed by 4 bases and 0 bases, with 13 bases remaining between them. The CDR3 is made up of 17 amino acids. The V gene's germline CDR1 is MGHRA and CDR2 YSYEKL. For the CDR3, the DNA is TGCGCCAGCAGCCGCGGAGTCCCTTTCTCTGGGGCCAACGTCCTGACTTTC. Its protein product is CASSRGVPFSGANVLTF.